This note documents a single TCR beta chain sequence. Its antigen is as yet unknown. These data belong to a study of naive CD8 T cells in extremely preterm neonates. General study points: Preterm samples differed in productive template counts; sample size was small. Preterm CDR3s were shorter than older groups', with fewer N additions and less trimming. Preterm neonates had significantly lower iChao1 richness than other age groups. Preterm neonates shared more CDR3 nucleotide sequences (approximately 2.7%) than older groups.

CDR3 size: 14 residues. Germline V lookup: CDR1 MNHEY, CDR2 SVGAGI. The V and J ends lost 0 bases and 3 bases, in that order; junction bases with no gene match: 0. Using immunoSEQ multiplex PCR, the repertoire was profiled, and TCRdb retains in-frame clones only, with some absent. The sample lists around 23,000 clones; around 89% were seen once. Preterm samples came from extremely preterm deliveries at about 21-28 weeks. The sample holds sorted live naive CD8+ CD45RA+CCR7+ T cells. V gene TRBV6-5 combines with J gene TRBJ1-2, with 8 bases that match TRBD1. The specimen sequenced was naive CD8+ T cells from cord blood. This TCR was recovered from a boy who was born preterm. As DNA, the CDR3 is TGTGCCAGCAGTTACTCCAGGGGGCACTATGGCTACACCTTC. It translates to CASSYSRGHYGYTF.